Following are 24 T cell receptor beta chains from one sample sequenced in a study of breast tumors, draining lymph nodes, adjacent tissues. Axillary draining lymph nodes of breast cancer patients supplied the node samples. Via MiXCR, TCRdb re-called the multiplex PCR reads, giving one row per CDR3 protein. Of approximately 150,000 distinct CDR3 sequences in the sample, about 33% were seen once. Sequencing was done on a sample of axillary lymph node tissue. These receptors were obtained from a female donor with breast cancer. Some clones in this sample may be carry-over from other donors' samples.

There are many counts of this clonotype. J is TRBJ2-7 and V is TRBV28; 7 positions match TRBD1. Trimming cost V 5 bases and J 6 bases; bases outside gene matches: 10. Germline CDR1 is MDHEN and CDR2 is SYDVKM. The CDR3 covers 14 residues. CDR3 nucleotides: TGTGCCAGCAGTCCGGACAGGCATTTATCCGAGCAGTACTTC. Its translation is CASSPDRHLSEQYF.

This clonotype has at least ten counts. CDR3 nucleotides: TGTGCCACCAGCAGAGATCCAGCAGGGCCCTACGAGCAGTACGTC. Translation gives CATSRDPAGPYEQYV. The chain joins TRBV15 to TRBJ2-7; D might be TRBD1 (5 bases). The CDR3 runs 15 residues. Germline CDR1 LNHNV, CDR2 YYDKDF (reference sequence). V gave up 0 bases and J gave up 2 bases, with 11 bases separating them.

This clonotype has a handful of counts. In DNA, the CDR3 is TGTGCCAGCAGTTTATTCATCCCCTCTCAGTTGGGCACAGATACGCAGTATTTT. Amino acids: CASSLFIPSQLGTDTQYF. The gene calls are TRBV28 and TRBJ2-3; D gene ambiguous. CDR1 is MDHEN and CDR2 is SYDVKM in the germline V gene. V gave up 1 base and J gave up 1 base, with 18 bases separating them. The CDR3 covers 18 residues.

This clonotype was observed many times. The chain is built from TRBV7-2 and TRBJ2-7, with 7 bases matching TRBD1. Trimming cost V 1 base and J 6 bases; bases outside gene matches: 3. The CDR3 runs 13 residues. Germline CDR1 is SGHTA and CDR2 is FQGNSA. Here the CDR3 reads CASSLETGAEQYV. CDR3 in DNA: TGTGCCAGCAGCTTAGAAACAGGGGCCGAGCAGTACGTC.

V is TRBV7-9 and J is TRBJ1-6, with D possibly TRBD1 on 5 matching bases. Per the germline V gene, CDR1 is SEHNR and CDR2 is FQNEAQ (reference sequence). The CDR3 consists of 15 residues. V lost 5 bases, J lost 7 bases, and 15 bases lay in between. In DNA, the CDR3 is TGTGCCAGCAGCAAGGCGGGGGGGAACAATTCACCCCTCCACTTT. Its protein product is CASSKAGGNNSPLHF.

This clonotype was recorded at least ten times. This may arise from a read error, as a much more abundant clone is one base away. J is TRBJ2-7 and V is TRBV12-3 or TRBV12-4; TRBD1 matches 9 bases. There are 16 residues in the CDR3. J lost 3 bases, V lost 3 bases, and 9 bases had no gene match. The CDR3 bases are TGTGCCAGCAGTTTCATCGGGACAGGGCGCAACTACGAGCAGTACTTC. Translating it yields CASSFIGTGRNYEQYF.

This clonotype was counted a single time. This may arise from a read error, as a much more abundant clone is one base away. The V gene is TRBV5-8, the J gene TRBJ2-5; TRBD1 is a possible D gene (5 bases). The CDR3 spans 15 residues. The germline CDR1 and CDR2 sequences are SGHTS and YDEGEE. V was cut by 6 bases and J by 1 base, with 16 bases left in between. The CDR3 coding sequence is TGTGCCAGCACGACAGCGATCGGGCGCCAAGAGACCCAGTACTTC. Translation: CASTTAIGRQETQYF.

V is TRBV28 and J is TRBJ2-2; TRBD1 matches at 8 bases. CDR1 and CDR2 from the germline V gene are MDHEN and SYDVKM. The CDR3 has 17 amino acids. The junction had 10 bases not matched to a gene; V was cut back by 6 bases and J by 1 base. The CDR3 sequence: CASSNPVGTGNTGELFF. As DNA, the CDR3 is TGTGCCAGCAGCAACCCCGTAGGGACAGGGAACACCGGGGAGCTGTTTTTT.

J is TRBJ1-4 and V is TRBV11-2; no firm D call. The germline V and J ends were trimmed by 1 base and 6 bases, with 9 bases remaining between them. Germline-derived CDR1 and CDR2 are SGHAT and FQNNGV. The CDR3 length is 14 residues. CDR3 amino acids: CASSLGTAYEKLFF. For the CDR3, the DNA is TGTGCCAGCAGCTTAGGGACTGCCTATGAAAAACTGTTTTTT.

With respect to this clonotype: Possible read error: a much larger clone is one base away. The chain employs TRBV12-3 or TRBV12-4 and TRBJ1-6; unclear D gene. The V and J ends lost 6 bases and 6 bases respectively, with 9 bases between them. The CDR3 contains 13 residues. This CDR3 is CASRSELNSPLHF. In DNA, the CDR3 is TGTGCCAGCAGGAGCGAACTTAATTCACCCCTCCACTTT.

To note about this clonotype: A much larger clone lies one base from this, so it may be a read error. This is likely a read error, given that the CDR3 carries no conserved phenylalanine or tryptophan at its end. V gene TRBV7-9 combines with J gene TRBJ2-5; no reliable D call. CDR3 length equals 14 residues. The germline CDR1 and CDR2 sequences are SEHNR and FQNEAQ (reference sequence). The CDR3 here is CASSLASRQEAQYL. The CDR3 DNA reads as TGTGCCAGCAGCTTAGCTTCCAGGCAAGAGGCCCAGTACCTC.

This clonotype was counted many times. The gene calls are TRBV6-1 and TRBJ2-2; no clear D. This CDR3 contains 13 residues. Germline values: CDR1 MNHNS, CDR2 SASEGT. The V end lost 6 bases, the J end lost 6 bases, and 11 bases lay between the germline ends. Here the CDR3 reads CASSPGVAGELFF. The DNA of the CDR3 is TGTGCCAGCAGCCCTGGGGTTGCCGGGGAGCTGTTTTTT.

The count of this clonotype is one. At one end the junction does not follow the germline gene, possibly because of a read error. The chain has TRBV14 and TRBJ2-1; D is unclear. The CDR3 totals 15 residues. Germline V gene sequence: CDR1 SGHDN, CDR2 FVKESK. The CDR3 loop reads CASSQDGLSYSEPFF. The CDR3 DNA reads TGTGCCAGCAGCCAAGACGGCCTCTCCTACAGTGAGCCGTTCTTC.

This clonotype was detected only a few times. One end of the junction fails to match germline, which may point to a read error. The chain employs TRBV15 and TRBJ2-5, with 8 bases lining up with TRBD2. Looked up from germline, CDR1 is LNHNV and CDR2 is YYDKDF (reference sequence). This CDR3 is 15 amino acids long. The CDR3 coding sequence is TGTGCCACCAGCTTTAGTCGAGCGGGGGAAGAGGCCCAGTACTTC. It is translated as CATSFSRAGEEAQYF.

This clonotype has a count of ten or more. The CDR3 DNA reads as TGTGCCAGCAGCTTGCAGACAGGGGGCAGGGAGACCCAGTACTTC. Translated, it gives CASSLQTGGRETQYF. The rearrangement links TRBV7-9 to TRBJ2-5; 10 nucleotides line up with TRBD1. The V and J ends lost 3 bases and 5 bases, in that order; junction bases with no gene match: 6. The CDR3 spans 15 residues. Germline CDR1 is SEHNR and CDR2 is FQNEAQ (reference sequence).

This clonotype appeared many times. This may come from a read error, since a much larger clone is one base off. The J gene is TRBJ2-3, the V gene TRBV20-1, with 10 nucleotides matching TRBD2. The germline V gene encodes CDR1 DFQATT and CDR2 SNEGSKA (reference sequence). CDR3 length: 15 residues. V gave up 1 base and J gave up 6 bases; unmatched junction bases: 7. CDR3 DNA: TGCAGTGCTAGAGGGCTAGCGGGGGTTGCTGATACGCAGTATTTT. This encodes CSARGLAGVADTQYF.

In its sample, this clonotype was seen many times. The chain has TRBV11-2 and TRBJ1-2, with D hard to call. With 6 bases removed from V and 8 bases from J, the gap between germline ends came to 16 bases. Germline V CDR1 and CDR2: SGHAT, FQNNGV. This CDR3 is built from 13 residues. CDR3 in DNA: TGTGCCAGCAGATCGCCCGGAAGTTACGGCTACACCTTC. Amino acids: CASRSPGSYGYTF.

This sequence joins TRBV10-3 and TRBJ2-3; 7 bases line up with TRBD2. The CDR3 runs to 17 residues. Unmatched junction bases numbered 17, after V lost 8 bases and J lost 3 bases. The germline V gene has CDR1 ENHRY and CDR2 SYGVKD. The CDR3 DNA is TGTGCCATCTCCGACAGTTCCGGGACTATGGCTACAGATACGCAGTATTTT. Its translation is CAISDSSGTMATDTQYF.

The table lists this clonotype with many counts. A clone one base away is much larger, so this may be a read error. The gene calls are TRBV7-3 and TRBJ2-3; 11 nucleotides match TRBD2. CDR1 SGHTA and CDR2 FQGTGA come from the germline V gene. This CDR3 is 16 amino acids long. Unmatched junction bases numbered 3, after V lost 0 bases and J lost 4 bases. CDR3 nucleotide sequence: TGTGCCAGCAGCTTAACGACTAGCGGGGCTTCAGATACGCAGTATTTT. Translating it yields CASSLTTSGASDTQYF. Variable domain in full (rest from reference TRBV7-3 and TRBJ2-3): GAGVSQTPSNKVTEKGKYVELRCDPISGHTALYWYRQSLGQGPEFLIYFQGTGAADDSGLPNDRFFAVRPEGSVSTLKIQRTERGDSAVYLCASSLTTSGASDTQYFGPGTRLTVL.

This clonotype was counted many times. V usage is TRBV5-8 and J usage is TRBJ2-1, with 9 bases that match TRBD1. After removal of 5 bases from V and 6 bases from J, the junction contained 9 bases not matched to a gene. Germline loops: CDR1 SGHTS, CDR2 YDEGEE. The CDR3 is 15 residues long. CDR3 in DNA: TGTGCCAGCAGATTCACAGGGGGCAAATCCAATGAGCAGTTCTTC. Translating it yields CASRFTGGKSNEQFF. Variable domain in full (rest from reference TRBV5-8 and TRBJ2-1): EAGVTQSPTHLIKTRGQQATLRCSPISGHTSVYWYQQALGLGLQFLLWYDEGEERNRGNFPPRFSGRQFPNYSSELNVNALELEDSALYLCASRFTGGKSNEQFFGPGTRLTVL.

This rearrangement joins TRBV18 to TRBJ2-4; TRBD1 aligns across 9 bases. Germline trimming cut 6 bases from V and 3 bases from J; bases unmatched to any gene: 9. CDR1 KGHSH and CDR2 LQKENI come from the germline V gene. The CDR3 runs to 16 residues. The CDR3 sequence is CASSPDRGSIKNIQYF. The DNA of the CDR3 is TGTGCCAGCTCTCCGGACAGGGGCTCAATCAAAAACATTCAGTACTTC. Based on the CDR3 plus reference TRBV18 and TRBJ2-4, the full variable domain is NAGVMQNPRHLVRRRGQEARLRCSPMKGHSHVYWYRQLPEEGLKFMVYLQKENIIDESGMPKERFSAEFPKEGPSILRIQQVVRGDSAAYFCASSPDRGSIKNIQYFGAGTRLSVL.

This clonotype was counted at least ten times. The junction does not match germline at one end; this may be a read error. The rearrangement joins TRBV3-1 to TRBJ2-5; TRBD2 matches at 7 bases. Germline V gene lookup returns CDR1 LGHDT and CDR2 YNNKEL (reference sequence). The CDR3 spans 14 residues. The CDR3 DNA reads TGTGCCAGCAACCAAGTGGGGGGGGAAGAGACCCAGTACTTC. Translating it yields CASNQVGGEETQYF.

The chain is built from TRBV5-1 and TRBJ2-6; weak D call: TRBD2 (6 bases). The V and J ends lost 5 bases and 2 bases respectively, with 11 bases between them. Germline CDR1 SGHRS, CDR2 YFSETQ. CDR3 size: 15 residues. CDR3 nucleotide sequence: TGCGCCAGCAGTACGGGACTTACTGGGGCCAACGTCCTGACTTTC. Its protein product is CASSTGLTGANVLTF.

The V gene is TRBV5-5, the J gene TRBJ1-5, with D uncertain. The V gene's germline CDR1 is SGHKS and CDR2 YYEKEE (reference sequence). This CDR3 region has 14 residues. V gave up 5 bases and J gave up 0 bases, with 9 bases separating them. This chain's CDR3 is CASSAGFSNQPQHF. In DNA form, the CDR3 reads TGTGCCAGCAGTGCTGGCTTTAGCAATCAGCCCCAGCATTTT.